The T cell receptor (beta chain) described here comes from a study of shared clonotypes between healthy human individuals. TCRdb's table, derived via immunoSEQ multiplex PCR, lists solely in-frame clones and lacks some. The data contain roughly 680,000 clones, 55% to 75% of them seen just once; the ten biggest clones take up approximately 1.8%. CDR3 size: 17 residues. Per the germline V gene, CDR1 is MNHEY and CDR2 is SMNVEV (reference sequence). The germline V and J ends were trimmed by 6 bases and 8 bases, with 25 bases remaining between them. The chain links TRBV27 to TRBJ2-2; TRBD2 might be the D (6 bases). This TCR derives from a woman aged 25-40 years in good health. The sample was memory CD4+ T cells sorted from blood. Indicated subset: CD45RA-negative fraction. The CDR3 DNA sequence: TGTGCCAGCAGCCCTACGGCGGGGACCGGGGCATCTGGGGAGCTGTTTTTT. It is translated as CASSPTAGTGASGELFF.